The rows below give T cell receptor beta chains drawn from one sample of a study of identical twins. TCRdb independently ran MiXCR on the 5' RACE reads; one entry per CDR3 protein. The sample has about 690,000 distinct CDR3 sequences; 5.5% to 6.5% are singletons. Material for sequencing was naive T cells sorted from blood. All receptors come from a young man in good health. The CDR3 runs from the conserved cysteine through the conserved F or W. Each record gives: J gene, D gene, clone size, V gene, CDR3 protein, CDR3 DNA. A D gene is named only where the DNA matches it firmly. Expanded clones get a size class; other rows say once, few or many, or leave the size out.

>TRBJ1-2|-|many|TRBV12-3/TRBV12-4
CASSFMLNYGYTF
TGTGCCAGCAGTTTTATGTTAAATTATGGCTACACCTTC
>TRBJ1-1|-|-|TRBV29-1
CSVEWGYEAFF
TGCAGCGTTGAGTGGGGTTACGAAGCTTTCTTT
>TRBJ2-1|TRBD2|-|TRBV20-1
CSARDWAGGRNEQFF
TGCAGTGCTAGAGATTGGGCGGGAGGACGCAATGAGCAGTTCTTC
>TRBJ2-1|-|many|TRBV12-3/TRBV12-4
CASSTLVGFHYEQFF
TGTGCCAGCAGTACGCTGGTTGGTTTCCACTATGAGCAGTTCTTC
>TRBJ1-5|-|many|TRBV20-1
CSARVGNNQPQHF
TGCAGTGCTAGAGTTGGGAACAATCAGCCCCAGCATTTT
>TRBJ2-3|-|many|TRBV29-1
CSVVRTGTDTQYF
TGCAGCGTTGTGAGGACAGGCACAGATACGCAGTATTTT
>TRBJ1-6|-|many|TRBV12-3/TRBV12-4
CASRHNRNYSPLHF
TGTGCCAGCAGGCATAATAGAAATTATTCACCCCTCCACTTT
>TRBJ2-1|-|-|TRBV2
CASSAARNEQFF
TGTGCCAGCAGTGCGGCACGGAATGAGCAGTTCTTC
>TRBJ2-1|-|few|TRBV28
CASSSPTSKREQFF
TGTGCCAGCAGTTCACCGACTAGTAAGCGGGAGCAGTTCTTC
>TRBJ1-2|-|-|TRBV5-6
CASSLAAAGGHGYTF
TGTGCCAGCAGCTTGGCCGCGGCGGGGGGGCATGGCTACACCTTC
>TRBJ2-4|TRBD2|few|TRBV28
CASSIRTSGSYIQYF
TGTGCCAGCAGTATTCGGACTAGCGGGAGTTACATTCAGTACTTC
>TRBJ2-7|-|-|TRBV7-6
CASSPLRDVSSYEQYF
TGTGCCAGCAGCCCACTCCGGGACGTCAGTTCCTACGAGCAGTACTTC
>TRBJ2-2|TRBD1|many|TRBV5-1
CASSWGTGDTGELFF
TGCGCCAGCAGCTGGGGGACAGGGGACACCGGGGAGCTGTTTTTT
>TRBJ1-1|-|many|TRBV4-2
CASRSENTEAFF
TGTGCCAGCAGGTCAGAGAACACTGAAGCTTTCTTT
>TRBJ2-1|-|few|TRBV12-5
CASGLAGVGEQFF
TGTGCTAGTGGTTTGGCGGGAGTAGGTGAGCAGTTCTTC
>TRBJ2-5|-|many|TRBV18
CASSPPNSQETQYF
TGTGCCAGCTCACCACCGAACAGCCAAGAGACCCAGTACTTC
>TRBJ2-1|-|-|TRBV12-3/TRBV12-4
CASSNADYNEQFF
TGTGCCAGCAGTAATGCAGATTACAATGAGCAGTTCTTC
>TRBJ1-1|-|-|TRBV29-1
CSVDGLLGGTEAFF
TGCAGCGTTGATGGACTACTGGGGGGCACTGAAGCTTTCTTT
>TRBJ2-1|-|many|TRBV27
CASSLWPTNEQFF
TGTGCCAGCAGTTTATGGCCGACCAATGAGCAGTTCTTC
>TRBJ2-5|-|few|TRBV7-9
CASRQTQETQYF
TGTGCCAGCCGACAGACCCAAGAGACCCAGTACTTC
>TRBJ2-1|-|many|TRBV15
CATSREGWSEQFF
TGTGCCACCAGCAGAGAGGGGTGGTCGGAGCAGTTCTTC
>TRBJ2-1|-|few|TRBV11-3
CASTIERSSYNEQFF
TGTGCCAGCACAATTGAGAGGAGCTCCTACAATGAGCAGTTCTTC
>TRBJ2-4|TRBD1|-|TRBV30
CAWGLGAGGAKNIQYF
TGTGCCTGGGGCTTGGGGGCAGGGGGTGCCAAAAACATTCAGTACTTC
>TRBJ2-7|-|many|TRBV20-1
CSASLYRTHEQYF
TGCAGTGCTAGCCTGTACAGGACCCACGAGCAGTACTTC
>TRBJ2-7|TRBD1|few|TRBV28
CASSGTGGDGWEQYF
TGTGCCAGCAGCGGGACAGGGGGGGATGGATGGGAGCAGTACTTC
>TRBJ2-3|TRBD1|few|TRBV11-1
CASSFSTGIEDTQYF
TGTGCCAGCAGCTTCTCGACAGGGATCGAGGATACGCAGTATTTT
>TRBJ2-5|-|few|TRBV6-5
CASSYSGLGETQYF
TGTGCCAGCAGTTACTCGGGCCTGGGGGAGACCCAGTACTTC
>TRBJ2-1|-|-|TRBV7-2
CTSSFGSYNEQFF
TGTACCAGCAGCTTCGGCTCCTACAATGAGCAGTTCTTC
>TRBJ1-1|-|-|TRBV7-2
CASSALSGTEAFF
TGTGCCAGCAGCGCCTTATCCGGGACTGAAGCTTTCTTT
>TRBJ2-7|-|-|TRBV28
CASSPSGRNYEQYF
TGTGCCAGCAGCCCCTCCGGACGGAACTACGAGCAGTACTTC
>TRBJ2-7|-|few|TRBV9
CASSSGGNRAPGEQYF
TGTGCCAGCAGCTCTGGAGGGAATAGGGCCCCTGGCGAGCAGTACTTC
>TRBJ2-5|-|-|TRBV9
CASSVGQLIQETQYF
TGTGCCAGCAGCGTAGGGCAGCTAATACAAGAGACCCAGTACTTC
>TRBJ1-6|TRBD1|many|TRBV27
CASRSGTANSPLHF
TGTGCCAGCCGATCCGGGACAGCAAATTCACCCCTCCACTTT
>TRBJ1-2|-|few|TRBV5-1
CASSWGPVNGYTF
TGCGCCAGCAGCTGGGGACCCGTTAATGGCTACACCTTC
>TRBJ2-7|-|-|TRBV5-1
CASSSSESLYEQYF
TGCGCCAGCAGCTCTTCTGAGAGTCTCTACGAGCAGTACTTC
>TRBJ2-5|TRBD1|-|TRBV28
CASTSPGQLQETQYF
TGTGCCAGCACCTCACCGGGACAGCTCCAAGAGACCCAGTACTTC
>TRBJ2-3|TRBD1|many|TRBV7-8
CASSSGQGARDTQYF
TGTGCCAGCAGCTCCGGACAGGGGGCTAGGGATACGCAGTATTTT
>TRBJ2-5|-|few|TRBV5-1
CASSFGGFQETQYF
TGCGCCAGCAGCTTCGGGGGTTTCCAAGAGACCCAGTACTTC
>TRBJ1-5|-|-|TRBV30
CAWRVPGSNQPQHF
TGTGCCTGGAGAGTACCGGGGAGCAATCAGCCCCAGCATTTT
>TRBJ1-4|TRBD1|-|TRBV28
CASSRDRGVGKLFF
TGTGCCAGCAGTCGGGACAGGGGAGTCGGAAAACTGTTTTTT